Below, one T cell receptor beta chain is given with its context. No antigen is known for it. Sequencing in the ViraFEST assay came after antigen-specific CD4+ T cells had been expanded with viral peptide pools, which were used to stimulate PBMC. The culture ran for approximately 10 days before CD4+ T cells were isolated. None of the vaccinated had previously contracted SARS-CoV-2, and their nucleocapsid antibodies tested negative. The CDR3 is made up of 13 amino acids. V lost 4 bases, J lost 2 bases, and 8 bases lay in between. These data are taken from a study of vaccination effects on CD4 cells after COVID-19. Some clones are missing from TCRdb's copy, which holds only in-frame ones; the method was immunoSEQ multiplex PCR. The sample holds tens of thousands of clones; 65% to 75% are singletons and the top ten take less than 3.5%.

The specimen comprised CD4+ T cells from PBMCs cultured with SARS-CoV-2 spike peptides, sampled before COVID-19 vaccination. The TCR sequence derives from a human donor who received a COVID-19 vaccine. The chain recombines TRBV12-3 or TRBV12-4 with TRBJ1-2, with D perhaps matching TRBD1 (6 bases). CDR3 protein: CASSSGQNYGYTF. The DNA of the CDR3 is TGTGCCAGCAGTTCCGGACAGAACTATGGCTACACCTTC.